This TCR beta chain was captured by sequencing in a study of cytomegalovirus exposure and HLA in healthy donors. Study findings and constraints: The Asian-associated ancestry cluster reportedly had fewer N-insertions than the approximately 610-donor mean in a later analysis.

Trimming removed 4 bases from V and 0 bases from J; junction bases left unmatched: 15. Germline CDR1 reads SGDLS; CDR2 reads YYNGEE. This CDR3 is built from 19 residues. PCR primers comprised 60 Vbeta and 13 Jbeta primers. Sequencing was performed with immunoSEQ multiplex PCR; in TCRdb, only in-frame clones are kept and a portion is missing. This sample has under 150,000 clones, with 78% found just once. Participants comprised healthy donors of bone marrow. This clone was detected once. As yet, its antigen is unknown. This receptor was identified in a male donor in good health and CMV-seronegative. Sequencing used PBMCs. The chain recombines TRBV9 with TRBJ1-3; 8 bases line up with TRBD1. CDR3 amino acids: CASSPDIGGQDTSGNTIYF. In nucleotides, the CDR3 is TGTGCCAGCAGCCCTGACATAGGGGGACAGGACACCTCTGGAAACACCATATATTTT.